The entry that follows covers one T cell receptor beta chain sequence. This clonotype was seen at least ten times. Its recognized antigen is unknown. Per-base qualities were not stored, and no clone one base away is much larger. From the cysteine up to the phenylalanine, the CDR3 has a length of 14 residues. Only CDR3 DNA is held: 42 bases, read in frame from base 1. Reading the germline V gene gives CDR1 LGHNT and CDR2 FRNRAP. V is cut back by 5 bases and J by 2 bases, with 2 bases in the junction unmatched. The sample originates from a study of T cell repertoires in cytomegalovirus infection (dated by TCRdb to about 2019). Background for the entire study: The HLA type of each donor mattered for the analysis, because public TCR beta signatures pointed to carriage of CMV infection along with the matching HLA type.

Instrument used: Illumina HiSeq 1500. TCRdb passed the public sequencing reads through fastp at Q25 and MiXCR, retaining productive beta sequences. Every CDR3 protein is listed once, alongside the most common genes and DNA of its rows. For this sample there are 100,000 to 150,000 distinct CDR3 sequences; roughly 8.2% appear just once. About a tenth of the sample is held by the ten biggest clonotypes. General study outcomes and caveats: In both this cohort and an independent cohort of approximately 350 donors, the cumulative frequency of public TCR beta family members distinguished carriers of CMV infection plus the relevant HLA type. The ex vivo response was dominated by HLA-C-restricted CMV-specific TCR beta clonotypes, which also provided the single most frequent clonotype in two of eight donors.

Sequencing was performed on PBMCs. This receptor chain uses TRBV12-5 and TRBJ2-5; TRBD2 aligns with 10 central bases. The clonotype was recovered from a human donor in good health (CMV status not recorded). Some clones in this sample may be carry-over from other donors' samples. CDR3 region: CASGERGGQETQYF. The bases are TGTGCTAGTGGTGAGCGGGGGGGACAAGAGACCCAGTACTTC. Joined to the reference TRBV12-5 and TRBJ2-5 proteins, this CDR3 gives the full variable domain: DARVTQTPRHKVTEMGQEVTMRCQPILGHNTVFWYRQTMMQGLELLAYFRNRAPLDDSGMPKDRFSAEMPDATLATLKIQPSEPRDSAVYFCASGERGGQETQYFGPGTRLLVL.